The entry below describes one TCR beta chain. Its antigen remains unidentified. Base qualities were left out, and no much larger clone turns up one base away. This specimen comes from a study of T cells after somatic rescue of genetic block (dated by TCRdb to about 2020). Regarding the research as a whole: The study assessed how robust, over the long term, a T-cell system was when the system had developed through somatic rescue of a genetic block in T-cell development.

As encoded in the germline V gene, CDR1 is SGHTS while CDR2 is YDEGEE. Taken from cysteine to phenylalanine, the CDR3 has 12 residues. Only the CDR3 part of the read is kept: 36 bases, read in frame from the first base. Trimming costs V 4 bases and J 3 bases, and their ends lie 8 bases apart. Library creation used the immunoSEQ multiplex PCR assay. Drawn from immuneACCESS, this table holds only the in-frame rearrangements with V and J called that TCRdb kept. Clones are partly lost; checked studies trace under half to an unresolved V gene and leave the rest unexplained. This sample holds about 12,000 clones; 73% were observed only once. The ten biggest clones cover about 20% of the sample.

The chain is made from TRBV5-8 and TRBJ2-7, with the D gene call left open. Sequencing used peripheral blood mononuclear cells (PBMCs). The TCR sequence derives from a boy between 10 and 17 years old. The CDR3 region reads CASSQSFYEQYF. The DNA is TGTGCCAGCAGCCAATCATTCTACGAGCAGTACTTC.